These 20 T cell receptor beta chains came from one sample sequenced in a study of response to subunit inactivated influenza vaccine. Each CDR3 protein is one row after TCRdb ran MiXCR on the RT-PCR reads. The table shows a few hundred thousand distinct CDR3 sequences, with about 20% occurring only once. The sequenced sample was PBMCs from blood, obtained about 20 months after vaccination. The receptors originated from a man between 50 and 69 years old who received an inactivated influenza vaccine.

The CDR3 loop reads CASSLLAGSDEQFF. CDR3 nucleotides: TGTGCCAGCAGTTTACTAGCGGGATCGGATGAGCAGTTCTTC. The gene calls are TRBV12-3 or TRBV12-4 and TRBJ2-1, with TRBD2 matching 9 bases. The V and J ends lost 2 bases and 8 bases, in that order; junction bases with no gene match: 4. CDR3 size: 14 residues.

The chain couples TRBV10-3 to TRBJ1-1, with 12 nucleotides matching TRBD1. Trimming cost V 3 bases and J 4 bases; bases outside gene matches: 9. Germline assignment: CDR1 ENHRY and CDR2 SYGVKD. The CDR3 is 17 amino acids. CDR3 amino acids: CAISDAGTGGYGTEAFF. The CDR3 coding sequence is TGTGCCATCAGTGACGCCGGGACAGGGGGCTATGGCACTGAAGCTTTCTTT.

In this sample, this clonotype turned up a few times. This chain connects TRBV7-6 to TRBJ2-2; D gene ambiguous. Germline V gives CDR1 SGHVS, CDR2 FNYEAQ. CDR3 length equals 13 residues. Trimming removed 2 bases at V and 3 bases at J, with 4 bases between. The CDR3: CASSLPDTGELFF. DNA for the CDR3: TGTGCCAGCAGCTTACCAGACACCGGGGAGCTGTTTTTT.

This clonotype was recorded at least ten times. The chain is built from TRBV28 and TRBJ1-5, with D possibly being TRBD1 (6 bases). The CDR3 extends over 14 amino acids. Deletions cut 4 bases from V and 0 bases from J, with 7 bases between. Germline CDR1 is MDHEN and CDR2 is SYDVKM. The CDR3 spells CASSWTVSNQPQHF. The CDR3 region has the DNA TGTGCCAGCAGTTGGACAGTTAGCAATCAGCCCCAGCATTTT. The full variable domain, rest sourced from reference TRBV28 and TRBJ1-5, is DVKVTQSSRYLVKRTGEKVFLECVQDMDHENMFWYRQDPGLGLRLIYFSYDVKMKEKGDIPEGYSVSREKKERFSLILESASTNQTSMYLCASSWTVSNQPQHFGDGTRLSIL.

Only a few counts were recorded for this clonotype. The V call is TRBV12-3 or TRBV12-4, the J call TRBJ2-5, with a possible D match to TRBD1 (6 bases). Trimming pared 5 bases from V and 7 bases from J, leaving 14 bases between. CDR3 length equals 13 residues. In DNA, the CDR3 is TGTGCCAGCAGTGGAAGGGGGTTGGGGACCCAGTACTTC. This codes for CASSGRGLGTQYF.

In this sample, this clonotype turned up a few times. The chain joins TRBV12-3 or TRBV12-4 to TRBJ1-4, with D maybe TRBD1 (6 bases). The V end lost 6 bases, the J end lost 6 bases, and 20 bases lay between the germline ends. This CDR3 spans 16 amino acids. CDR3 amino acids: CASRPSRGARDEKLFF. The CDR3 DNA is TGTGCCAGCAGGCCCTCAAGGGGGGCCCGAGATGAAAAACTGTTTTTT.

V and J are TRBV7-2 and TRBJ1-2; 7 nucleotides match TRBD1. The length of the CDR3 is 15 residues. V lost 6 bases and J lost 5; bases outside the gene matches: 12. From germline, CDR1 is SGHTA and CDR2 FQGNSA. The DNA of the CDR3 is TGTGCCAGCAGTTGGAATGGACAGGAGCTTTATGGCTACACCTTC. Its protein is CASSWNGQELYGYTF.

CDR3 amino acids: CASNRLTVGGELFF. CDR3 bases: TGTGCCAGCAATAGACTAACGGTTGGCGGGGAGCTGTTTTTT. The J gene is TRBJ2-2, the V gene TRBV7-9, with a weak D call TRBD2 (5 bases). Germline CDR1 and CDR2: SEHNR and FQNEAQ (reference sequence). Trimming took off 7 bases at V and 7 bases at J, with 16 bases between the two ends. The CDR3 has 14 amino acids.

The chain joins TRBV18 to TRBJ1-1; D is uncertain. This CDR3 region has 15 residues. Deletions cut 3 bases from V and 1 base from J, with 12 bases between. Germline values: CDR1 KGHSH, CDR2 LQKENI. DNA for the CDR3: TGTGCCAGCTCACCGGGAAGGGTCAGGAACACTGAAGCTTTCTTT. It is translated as CASSPGRVRNTEAFF.

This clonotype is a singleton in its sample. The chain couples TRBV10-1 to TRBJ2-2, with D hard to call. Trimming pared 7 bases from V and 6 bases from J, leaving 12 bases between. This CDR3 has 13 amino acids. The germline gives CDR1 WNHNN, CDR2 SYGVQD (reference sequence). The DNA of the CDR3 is TGCGCCAGCACGGCGGCTAGATCCGGGGAGCTGTTTTTT. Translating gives CASTAARSGELFF.

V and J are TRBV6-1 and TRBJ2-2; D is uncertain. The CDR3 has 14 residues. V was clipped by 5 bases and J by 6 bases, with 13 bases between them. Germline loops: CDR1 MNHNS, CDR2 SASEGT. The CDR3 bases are TGTGCCAGCAGTCCATACTCATTTCCCGGGGAGCTGTTTTTT. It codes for CASSPYSFPGELFF.

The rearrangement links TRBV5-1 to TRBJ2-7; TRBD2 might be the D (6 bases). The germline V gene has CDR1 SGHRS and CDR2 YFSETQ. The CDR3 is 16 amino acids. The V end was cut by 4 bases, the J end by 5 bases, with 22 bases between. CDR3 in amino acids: CASSLRPRGSVNEQYF. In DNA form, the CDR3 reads TGCGCCAGCAGCCTAAGGCCCCGGGGGTCTGTCAACGAGCAGTACTTC.

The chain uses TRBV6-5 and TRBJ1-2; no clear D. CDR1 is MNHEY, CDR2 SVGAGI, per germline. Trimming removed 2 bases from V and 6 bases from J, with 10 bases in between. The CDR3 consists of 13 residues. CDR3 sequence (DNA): TGTGCCAGCAGTTACGTCTTTAAGGATGGCTACACCTTC. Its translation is CASSYVFKDGYTF.

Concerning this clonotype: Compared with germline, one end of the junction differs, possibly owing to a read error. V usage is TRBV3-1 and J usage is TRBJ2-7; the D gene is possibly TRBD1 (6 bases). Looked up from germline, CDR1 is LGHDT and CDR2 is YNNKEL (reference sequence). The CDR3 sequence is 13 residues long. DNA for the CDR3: TGTACCAGCAGCCAAGATTGGGGGCTAGAGCAGTACTTC. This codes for CTSSQDWGLEQYF.

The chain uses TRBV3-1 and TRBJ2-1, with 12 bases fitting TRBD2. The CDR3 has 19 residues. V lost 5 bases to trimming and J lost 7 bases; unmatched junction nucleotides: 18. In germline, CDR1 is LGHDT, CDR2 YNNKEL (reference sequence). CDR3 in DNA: TGTGCCAGCAGCTTAACTCAAAGACTAGCGGGGGAAGGTAAGAATGAGCAGTTCTTC. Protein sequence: CASSLTQRLAGEGKNEQFF.

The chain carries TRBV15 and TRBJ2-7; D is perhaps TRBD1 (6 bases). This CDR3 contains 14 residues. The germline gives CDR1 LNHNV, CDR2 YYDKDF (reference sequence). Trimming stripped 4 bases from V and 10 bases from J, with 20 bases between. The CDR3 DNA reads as TGTGCCACCAGCAACTATAACACAGGGAACGGACAGTACTTC. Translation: CATSNYNTGNGQYF.

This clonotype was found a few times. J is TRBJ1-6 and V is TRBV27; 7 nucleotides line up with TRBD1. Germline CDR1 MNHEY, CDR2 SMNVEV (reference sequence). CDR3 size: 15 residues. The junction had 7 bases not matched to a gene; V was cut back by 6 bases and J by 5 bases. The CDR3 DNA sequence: TGTGCCAGCAGACGACAGGGCGGTCATAATTCACCCCTCCACTTT. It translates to CASRRQGGHNSPLHF.

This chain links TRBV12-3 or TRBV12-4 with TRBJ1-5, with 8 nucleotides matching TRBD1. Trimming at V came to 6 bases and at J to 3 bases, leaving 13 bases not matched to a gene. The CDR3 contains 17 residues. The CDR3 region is CASSPGTGSISNQPQHF. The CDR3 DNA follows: TGTGCCAGCAGCCCGGGGACAGGATCTATTTCCAATCAGCCCCAGCATTTT.

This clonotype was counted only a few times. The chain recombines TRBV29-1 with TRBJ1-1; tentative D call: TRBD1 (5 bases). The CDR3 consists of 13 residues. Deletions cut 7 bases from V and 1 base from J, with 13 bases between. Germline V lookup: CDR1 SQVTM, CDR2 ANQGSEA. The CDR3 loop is CSGRDRRNTEAFF. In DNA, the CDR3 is TGCAGCGGAAGGGACCGGAGGAACACTGAAGCTTTCTTT.

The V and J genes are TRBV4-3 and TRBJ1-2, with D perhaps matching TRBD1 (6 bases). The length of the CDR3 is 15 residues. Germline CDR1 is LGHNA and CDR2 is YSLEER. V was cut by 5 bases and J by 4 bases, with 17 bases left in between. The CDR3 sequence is CASSSYRESVYGYTF. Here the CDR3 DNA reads TGCGCCAGCAGCTCGTACAGGGAGTCGGTCTATGGCTACACCTTC.